These 26 T cell receptor beta chains share one sample of origin, sequenced in a study of OX40 agonist ivuxolimab in advanced cancers. Library preparation was by the immunoSEQ multiplex PCR assay. In its TCRdb copy, this immuneACCESS table keeps in-frame sequences only and misses some clones. Where compared with another copy, unresolved V genes explain less than half of these, and the others have no known cause. The sample data list 90,000 or so clones, and 91% of these were observed just once. The top ten constitute approximately 0.78% of the sample. The sequences come from CD4+ or CD8+ T cells sorted from blood, collected in a trial of the OX40 agonist ivuxolimab. The receptors originated from an adult with an advanced solid tumor such as melanoma, head and neck, liver or kidney cancer.

This clone was detected only a few times. The J gene is TRBJ2-3, the V gene TRBV19; 8 nucleotides align to TRBD1. Germline assignment: CDR1 LNHDA and CDR2 SQIVND (reference sequence). The CDR3 covers 15 residues. After removal of 3 bases from V and 2 bases from J, the junction contained 4 bases not matched to a gene. The CDR3 bases are TGTGCCAGTAGTATCCCCAGGGGGCTCACAGATACGCAGTATTTT. This gives the protein CASSIPRGLTDTQYF.

The chain joins TRBV5-4 to TRBJ2-7; possibly TRBD2 for D (5 bases). Trimming left V 3 bases short and J 6 bases short, with 16 bases between. Per germline, CDR1 SGHNT and CDR2 YYREEE (reference sequence). The CDR3 runs 14 residues. CDR3 in DNA: TGTGCCAGCAGCTCCGGTGGGATGAGGGTCGAGCAGTACTTC. Amino acid sequence: CASSSGGMRVEQYF.

V and J are TRBV19 and TRBJ1-2; 8 positions agree with TRBD1. This CDR3 has 16 residues. Per the germline V gene, CDR1 is LNHDA and CDR2 is SQIVND (reference sequence). J gave up 2 bases and V 5 bases, and 10 bases lay outside the gene matches. This chain's CDR3 is CASSSLEAGGNYGYTF. The CDR3 coding sequence is TGTGCCAGTAGTTCCCTGGAGGCAGGGGGCAACTATGGCTACACCTTC.

This clone was counted at least ten times. This chain uses TRBV5-4 with TRBJ1-1; no clear D. This CDR3 has 13 amino acids. Germline values: CDR1 SGHNT, CDR2 YYREEE (reference sequence). V shed 5 bases and J shed 0 bases, with 8 bases lying between them. CDR3 nucleotides: TGTGCCAGCAGATCAACAGTGAACACTGAAGCTTTCTTT. Its protein product is CASRSTVNTEAFF.

The V and J genes are TRBV11-1 and TRBJ2-3, with D perhaps TRBD1 (6 bases). Trimming took off 7 bases at V and 4 bases at J, with 18 bases between the two ends. The CDR3 contains 15 residues. Germline CDR1 reads SGHAT; CDR2 reads FQDESV (reference sequence). CDR3 in amino acids: CASTPSGRGADTQYF. In DNA form, the CDR3 reads TGTGCCAGCACCCCGTCGGGCAGGGGCGCAGATACGCAGTATTTT.

A note on this clone: One end of the junction fails to match germline, which may point to a read error. This rearrangement joins TRBV19 to TRBJ2-2, with 14 nucleotides matching TRBD2. The CDR3 is made up of 16 amino acids. The germline gives CDR1 LNHDA, CDR2 SQIVND (reference sequence). The CDR3 bases are TGTGCCAGTAGTAGGACTAGCGGGAGGAACCCCGGGGAGCTGTTTTTT. It codes for CASSRTSGRNPGELFF.

V and J are TRBV5-1 and TRBJ2-7; D unresolved. The CDR3 is 14 residues long. The V gene lost 3 bases and the J gene lost 5 bases, with 15 bases spanning the gap. The germline V gene has CDR1 SGHRS and CDR2 YFSETQ. CDR3 sequence reads: CASSWVTSPNEQYF. CDR3 coding DNA: TGCGCCAGCAGCTGGGTCACGTCACCCAACGAGCAGTACTTC. The full variable domain, with the rest looked up from reference TRBV5-1 and TRBJ2-7, is KAGVTQTPRYLIKTRGQQVTLSCSPISGHRSVSWYQQTPGQGLQFLFEYFSETQRNKGNFPGRFSGRQFSNSRSEMNVSTLELGDSALYLCASSWVTSPNEQYFGPGTRLTVT.

The chain links TRBV5-4 to TRBJ1-2, with a weak D call TRBD1 (5 bases). Trimming took 0 bases from V and 4 from J, leaving 10 bases between them. CDR1 and CDR2 from the germline V gene are SGHNT and YYREEE (reference sequence). The CDR3 has 14 residues. The CDR3 DNA is TGTGCCAGCAGCTTGGTCCAGGGTAGCTATGGCTACACCTTC. Translation: CASSLVQGSYGYTF.

As DNA, the CDR3 is TGCGCCAGCAGCTTGGAGGTCAGCACAGATACGCAGTATTTT. Its protein is CASSLEVSTDTQYF. The chain is built from TRBV5-1 and TRBJ2-3; D uncertain. The germline CDR1 and CDR2 sequences are SGHRS and YFSETQ. V lost 0 bases and J lost 0, with 5 bases in between. The CDR3 extends over 14 amino acids.

The V and J genes are TRBV7-5 and TRBJ1-2; no DNA check was done on the table's D call, TRBD1. TRBV7-5 is a documented pseudogene. CDR3 size: 13 residues. In DNA form, the CDR3 reads TGTGCGCGACCTGAGGACACACACTATGGCTACACCTTC. This sequence encodes CARPEDTHYGYTF.

The V call is TRBV6-1, the J call TRBJ2-7; 9 bases are a match to TRBD1. V lost 4 bases to trimming and J lost 6 bases; unmatched junction nucleotides: 13. The germline gives CDR1 MNHNS, CDR2 SASEGT. The CDR3 consists of 16 residues. DNA of the CDR3: TGTGCCAGCAGTGTTAGCACGGGACAGGGAACAGCCGAGCAGTACTTC. The encoded protein is CASSVSTGQGTAEQYF.

J is TRBJ2-1 and V is TRBV7-3, with 8 bases matching TRBD2. The J segment lost 5 bases and the V segment lost 4 bases, leaving 4 bases of the junction unmatched. The CDR3 is made up of 14 amino acids. Germline V lookup: CDR1 SGHTA, CDR2 FQGTGA. Here the CDR3 reads CASSWAGGDNEQFF. The CDR3 DNA sequence: TGTGCCAGCAGCTGGGCGGGGGGTGACAATGAGCAGTTCTTC.

A word on this clone: This sample also contains other DNA sequences that code for the same CDR3. CDR3 sequence: CSAQGANVLTF. The CDR3 coding sequence is TGCAGTGCCCAAGGGGCCAACGTCCTGACTTTC. The chain carries TRBV20-1 and TRBJ2-6; D uncertain. The CDR3 has 11 amino acids. With 6 bases removed from V and 4 bases from J, the gap between germline ends came to 4 bases. Germline V lookup: CDR1 DFQATT, CDR2 SNEGSKA (reference sequence).

This clone was recorded a few times. The chain links TRBV29-1 to TRBJ2-1; TRBD2 aligns across 10 bases. Germline-derived CDR1 and CDR2 are SQVTM and ANQGSEA. V dropped 3 bases and J dropped 0; count of bases not matched to a gene: 5. The CDR3 covers 16 residues. This CDR3 reads CSVDRLAGVSYNEQFF. CDR3 DNA: TGCAGCGTTGATAGGCTAGCGGGAGTCTCCTACAATGAGCAGTTCTTC.

This CDR3 is CAWRRMGTTYNEQFF. Written as DNA, the CDR3 is TGTGCCTGGAGAAGGATGGGGACTACATACAATGAGCAGTTCTTC. The rearrangement uses TRBV30 and TRBJ2-1, with 7 bases matching TRBD2. The CDR3 contains 15 residues. The V segment lost 3 bases and the J segment 4 bases; nucleotides outside the gene matches: 9. The germline V gene has CDR1 GTSNPN and CDR2 SVGIG (reference sequence).

The chain is built from TRBV5-6 and TRBJ1-1, with TRBD1 as a possible D gene (5 bases). Looked up from germline, CDR1 is SGHDT and CDR2 is YYEEEE. The CDR3 is 12 residues long. Between the trimmed V and J ends, which lost 4 bases and 10 bases, there was a span of 14 bases. CDR3 region: CASSPEGRGAFF. As DNA, the CDR3 is TGTGCCAGCAGCCCCGAGGGGCGCGGAGCTTTCTTT. Combining the CDR3 with reference TRBV5-6 and TRBJ1-1 gives the whole variable domain DAGVTQSPTHLIKTRGQQVTLRCSPKSGHDTVSWYQQALGQGPQFIFQYYEEEERQRGNFPDRFSGHQFPNYSSELNVNALLLGDSALYLCASSPEGRGAFFGQGTRLTVV.

The J gene is TRBJ1-2, the V gene TRBV27; D uncertain. The CDR3 length is 14 residues. Germline loops: CDR1 MNHEY, CDR2 SMNVEV (reference sequence). V lost 2 bases, J lost 0 bases, and 7 bases lay in between. Written as DNA, the CDR3 is TGTGCCAGCAGTTTAAGGCAGACTAACTATGGCTACACCTTC. It yields the protein CASSLRQTNYGYTF.

The table lists this clone with a few counts. This chain joins TRBV5-1 and TRBJ2-2; 10 nucleotides align to TRBD1. This CDR3 comprises 16 residues. The germline V gene encodes CDR1 SGHRS and CDR2 YFSETQ. Unmatched junction bases numbered 6, after V lost 2 bases and J lost 5 bases. The DNA of the CDR3 is TGCGCCAGCAGCTTCCTCGGACAGGGGGGAACCGGGGAGCTGTTTTTT. Translated, it gives CASSFLGQGGTGELFF. Using reference TRBV5-1 and TRBJ2-2 for the parts outside the CDR3, the full variable domain is KAGVTQTPRYLIKTRGQQVTLSCSPISGHRSVSWYQQTPGQGLQFLFEYFSETQRNKGNFPGRFSGRQFSNSRSEMNVSTLELGDSALYLCASSFLGQGGTGELFFGEGSRLTVL.

The rearrangement links TRBV7-2 to TRBJ2-7; perhaps TRBD2 as D (5 bases). Germline lookup yields CDR1 SGHTA and CDR2 FQGNSA. Deletions cut 5 bases from V and 6 bases from J, with 17 bases between. The CDR3 is made up of 14 amino acids. CDR3 sequence (DNA): TGTGCCAGCAGCCCCCGGTGGGCGGGCCCCGAGCAGTACTTC. Its translation: CASSPRWAGPEQYF.

The chain recombines TRBV28 with TRBJ1-2, with TRBD1 as a possible D gene (6 bases). The CDR3 extends over 12 amino acids. CDR1 is MDHEN and CDR2 is SYDVKM in the germline V gene. The V gene lost 5 bases and the J gene lost 2 bases, with 6 bases spanning the gap. CDR3 coding DNA: TGTGCCAGCAGTACAGGGAACTATGGCTACACCTTC. Protein product: CASSTGNYGYTF.

This clone came up a few times. The rearrangement uses TRBV30 and TRBJ1-5; 10 bases align to TRBD1. Trimming cost V 7 bases and J 6 bases; bases outside gene matches: 6. CDR3 length: 13 residues. Per the germline V gene, CDR1 is GTSNPN and CDR2 is SVGIG (reference sequence). CDR3 bases: TGTGCCTCCTCGGGACAGGGGAGTCAGCCCCAGCATTTT. Translation gives CASSGQGSQPQHF.

V and J are TRBV7-3 and TRBJ2-7; D may be TRBD2 (5 bases). Germline V gives CDR1 SGHTA, CDR2 FQGTGA. The CDR3 has 14 amino acids. The germline V and J ends were trimmed by 5 bases and 7 bases, with 18 bases remaining between them. The CDR3 here is CASSPSPEVGEQYF. The CDR3 region has the DNA TGTGCCAGCAGCCCTAGTCCGGAGGTCGGGGAGCAGTACTTC.

The rearrangement uses TRBV30 and TRBJ2-4; D perhaps matches TRBD1 (6 bases). The CDR3 length is 14 residues. V was cut by 2 bases and J by 6 bases, with 14 bases left in between. Looked up from germline, CDR1 is GTSNPN and CDR2 is SVGIG (reference sequence). The CDR3 DNA sequence: TGTGCCTGGAGTCGTGGGGGCGTCCGAAACATTCAGTACTTC. Translated, it gives CAWSRGGVRNIQYF. Variable domain in full (rest from reference TRBV30 and TRBJ2-4): SQTIHQWPATLVQPVGSPLSLECTVEGTSNPNLYWYRQAAGRGLQLLFYSVGIGQISSEVPQNLSASRPQDRQFILSSKKLLLSDSGFYLCAWSRGGVRNIQYFGAGTRLSVL.

This clone occurred once. This sequence joins TRBV7-8 and TRBJ1-2; D is unresolved. The CDR3 is made up of 15 amino acids. V dropped 5 bases and J dropped 4 bases, with 17 bases sitting between them. Germline V CDR1 and CDR2: SGHVS, FQNEAQ. CDR3 bases: TGTGCCAGCAGCCCAGGCCGGGTTTCGGGCTATGGCTACACCTTC. This codes for CASSPGRVSGYGYTF.

The chain joins TRBV27 to TRBJ2-7; 8 bases are a match to TRBD2. Trimming removed 1 base from V and 0 bases from J; junction bases left unmatched: 8. Looked up from germline, CDR1 is MNHEY and CDR2 is SMNVEV (reference sequence). The CDR3 loop spans 17 amino acids. CDR3 amino acids: CASSLYFKLADSYEQYF. In nucleotides, the CDR3 is TGTGCCAGCAGTTTATACTTTAAACTAGCGGACTCCTACGAGCAGTACTTC.

The J gene is TRBJ2-2, the V gene TRBV19; 8 bases agree with TRBD2. The CDR3 has 15 amino acids. V dropped 2 bases and J dropped 6; count of bases not matched to a gene: 5. Germline V gene sequence: CDR1 LNHDA, CDR2 SQIVND (reference sequence). The CDR3 sequence is CASSILASGSGELFF. The CDR3 DNA sequence: TGTGCCAGTAGTATATTGGCTAGCGGGTCCGGGGAGCTGTTTTTT.